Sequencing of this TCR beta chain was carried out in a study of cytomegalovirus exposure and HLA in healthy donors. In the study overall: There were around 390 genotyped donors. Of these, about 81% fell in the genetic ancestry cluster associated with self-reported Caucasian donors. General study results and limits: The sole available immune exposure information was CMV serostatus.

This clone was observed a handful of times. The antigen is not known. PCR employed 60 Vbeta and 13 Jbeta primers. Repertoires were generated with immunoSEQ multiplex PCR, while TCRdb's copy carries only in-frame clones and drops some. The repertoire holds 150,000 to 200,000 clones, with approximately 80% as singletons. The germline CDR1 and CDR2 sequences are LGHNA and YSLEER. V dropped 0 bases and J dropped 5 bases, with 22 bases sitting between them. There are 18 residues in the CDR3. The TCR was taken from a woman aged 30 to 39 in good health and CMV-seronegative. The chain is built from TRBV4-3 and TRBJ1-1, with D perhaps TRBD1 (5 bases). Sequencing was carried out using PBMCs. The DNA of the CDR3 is TGCGCCAGCAGCCAAGAACTGAGGTTGGGGGGACGGGGTACTGAAGCTTTCTTT. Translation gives CASSQELRLGGRGTEAFF.